This TCR beta chain was sequenced in a study of ipilimumab plus nivolumab after autologous stem cell transplantation. Study overall: Patients received a median of about five ipilimumab and roughly eight nivolumab doses.

Generated by immunoSEQ multiplex PCR, the TCRdb table keeps only in-frame clones and is missing some. The table lists some 87,000 clones, 75% to 85% of them singletons. Regarding this clone: The sample contains more than one DNA sequence encoding this CDR3.

The V gene's germline CDR1 is SGHRS and CDR2 YFSETQ. This CDR3 contains 14 residues. V was cut by 0 bases and J by 7 bases, with 11 bases left in between. Checkpoint therapy with ipilimumab 1 mg/kg began 14 to 28 days after transplant. Patients got 3 mg/kg IV nivolumab weeks 1, 4, 7, 10, then biweekly through week 26. Sequencing used PBMCs, obtained in a trial of ipilimumab plus nivolumab as post-transplant consolidation. V and J are TRBV5-1 and TRBJ1-5; D might be TRBD1 (6 bases). This TCR derives from a male donor with diffuse large B-cell lymphoma. The CDR3 sequence: CASSLGAGDQPQHF. As DNA, the CDR3 is TGCGCCAGCAGCTTGGGGGCAGGGGACCAGCCCCAGCATTTT. The whole variable domain, filled in from reference TRBV5-1 and TRBJ1-5, reads KAGVTQTPRYLIKTRGQQVTLSCSPISGHRSVSWYQQTPGQGLQFLFEYFSETQRNKGNFPGRFSGRQFSNSRSEMNVSTLELGDSALYLCASSLGAGDQPQHFGDGTRLSIL.